This TCR beta chain was sequenced during a study of cytomegalovirus exposure and HLA in healthy donors. Per the germline V gene, CDR1 is LNHDA and CDR2 is SQIVND (reference sequence). This CDR3 is 14 amino acids long. Trimming took 6 bases from V and 2 from J, leaving 13 bases between them. On this clone itself: Its antigen remains unknown.

Findings of the study overall: Listed as cytomegalovirus-associated were 150 to 200 TCR beta chains. With DRB1 most and HLA-C fewest, TCR association rates differed between HLA loci in a later analysis.

The study ran its PCR with 60 Vbeta and 13 Jbeta primers. Sequenced by immunoSEQ multiplex PCR; TCRdb stores in-frame clones only, minus some. This table has tens of thousands of clones, around 67% appearing once. Among the donors, all were healthy bone marrow donors. The sequence came from a woman aged 45-65 years in good health and CMV-seropositive. The chain recombines TRBV19 with TRBJ1-1; a weak D match, TRBD1 (5 bases). What was sequenced was PBMCs. The CDR3 sequence: CASRIGRVNTEAFF. The DNA of the CDR3 is TGTGCCAGTAGGATCGGCAGGGTCAACACTGAAGCTTTCTTT.